This passage covers 24 T cell receptor beta chains from one sample sequenced in a study of patients and donors after allogeneic stem cell transplantation (dated by TCRdb to about 2020). Receptor amplification or capture employed RT-PCR. These reads were obtained on a NextSeq 550. TCRdb reran the public reads through fastp at Q25 and MiXCR, keeping productive beta chains. For every CDR3 protein sequence, its rows merge into one entry that carries the most common genes and DNA. Within this sample are roughly 960,000 distinct CDR3 sequences, with around 17% of them counted one time only. Around 6% of the sample rests with the top ten. Sequencing was done on a sample of blood, either unsorted or a sorted T cell fraction (not recorded which). The receptors derive from a human donor who was either an allogeneic HSCT recipient or a stem cell or donor lymphocyte infusion donor (not recorded which). It is not recorded whose cells these are; they may come from a transplant donor.

This clonotype has only a few counts. The V and J genes are TRBV4-3 and TRBJ2-6; the D is unclear. Germline CDR1 and CDR2: LGHNA and YSLEER. The germline V and J ends were trimmed by 0 bases and 3 bases, with 12 bases remaining between them. This CDR3 comprises 17 residues. The CDR3 region is CASSQDRSLGGANVLTF. The CDR3 DNA reads TGCGCCAGCAGCCAAGATCGGAGTCTGGGTGGGGCCAACGTCCTGACTTTC.

In this sample, this clonotype turned up a few times. Here the CDR3 reads CASSRDSANTGELFF. The CDR3 region has the DNA TGCGCCAGCAGCCGGGACTCCGCGAACACCGGGGAGCTGTTTTTT. The chain employs TRBV5-1 and TRBJ2-2; D is possibly TRBD2 (6 bases). With 4 bases removed from V and 0 bases from J, the gap between germline ends came to 10 bases. The CDR3 has 15 residues. Germline lookup yields CDR1 SGHRS and CDR2 YFSETQ.

V is TRBV5-1 and J is TRBJ2-2, with 7 bases that match TRBD2. CDR3 length equals 16 residues. The V gene end was trimmed by 0 bases and the J gene end by 3 bases; junction bases not matched to a gene: 5. The V gene's germline CDR1 is SGHRS and CDR2 YFSETQ. The CDR3 is CASSLGASGYTGELFF. The CDR3 bases are TGCGCCAGCAGCTTGGGGGCTAGCGGATACACCGGGGAGCTGTTTTTT.

There are a few counts of this clonotype. V and J are TRBV5-1 and TRBJ2-7; no clear D gene. The germline V gene encodes CDR1 SGHRS and CDR2 YFSETQ. The germline V and J ends were trimmed by 1 base and 5 bases, with 16 bases remaining between them. This CDR3 spans 15 amino acids. The CDR3 nucleotides are TGCGCCAGCAGCTTGTACCCGGCGGTGGCTCACGAGCAGTACTTC. Translating it yields CASSLYPAVAHEQYF. The entire variable domain, with the rest obtained from reference TRBV5-1 and TRBJ2-7, is as follows: KAGVTQTPRYLIKTRGQQVTLSCSPISGHRSVSWYQQTPGQGLQFLFEYFSETQRNKGNFPGRFSGRQFSNSRSEMNVSTLELGDSALYLCASSLYPAVAHEQYFGPGTRLTVT.

This clonotype was recorded a few times. The chain is built from TRBV27 and TRBJ2-2; the D is unclear. V lost 8 bases, J lost 3 bases, and 7 bases lay in between. This CDR3 has 12 amino acids. Germline V gene lookup returns CDR1 MNHEY and CDR2 SMNVEV (reference sequence). The CDR3 here is CASYGYTGELFF. CDR3 bases: TGTGCCAGCTACGGCTACACCGGGGAGCTGTTTTTT.

Here the CDR3 DNA reads TGTGCCTGGAGTCGACAGGGCAGTGGCTACACCTTC. It is translated as CAWSRQGSGYTF. The genes are TRBV30 and TRBJ1-2; 7 nucleotides agree with TRBD1. Trimming took 2 bases from V and 7 from J; bases not matched to a gene: 4. CDR3 length: 12 residues. The germline V gene encodes CDR1 GTSNPN and CDR2 SVGIG (reference sequence).

This clonotype turned up a few times. The J gene is TRBJ2-3, the V gene TRBV30; D unclear. Germline V lookup: CDR1 GTSNPN, CDR2 SVGIG (reference sequence). Trimming shortened V by 4 bases and J by 3 bases, and 8 bases separated the two germline ends. The CDR3 has 12 amino acids. CDR3 sequence: CAWNPHTDTQYF. CDR3 nucleotide sequence: TGTGCCTGGAATCCCCATACAGATACGCAGTATTTT.

This clonotype occurred a few times. The rearrangement links TRBV7-2 to TRBJ2-5, with TRBD2 identical over 8 bases. The CDR3 consists of 17 residues. CDR1 and CDR2 from the germline V gene are SGHTA and FQGNSA. The J segment lost 5 bases and the V segment lost 1 base, leaving 12 bases of the junction unmatched. CDR3 coding DNA: TGTGCCAGCAGCTTAGATCAGGTTGCGGGAGGTCGTGAGACCCAGTACTTC. Its protein product is CASSLDQVAGGRETQYF.

This chain connects TRBV5-1 to TRBJ1-4, with TRBD1 matching over 10 bases. V was clipped by 0 bases and J by 10 bases; unmatched bases: 12. In germline, CDR1 is SGHRS, CDR2 YFSETQ. The CDR3 totals 17 residues. The CDR3 DNA reads TGCGCCAGCAGCTTGGTGGGGACAGGGGCTACAAAAGGAAAACTGTTTTTT. This encodes CASSLVGTGATKGKLFF.

This clonotype turned up a few times. The chain is built from TRBV6-1 and TRBJ2-3; 8 bases fit TRBD1. Germline assignment: CDR1 MNHNS and CDR2 SASEGT. The J segment lost 6 bases and the V segment lost 6 bases, leaving 8 bases of the junction unmatched. The CDR3 totals 14 residues. The CDR3 spells CASRLSTGVDTQYF. CDR3 bases: TGTGCCAGCAGACTTTCGACAGGGGTGGATACGCAGTATTTT.

This clonotype was seen ten or more times. V is TRBV29-1 and J is TRBJ2-7; TRBD1 aligns across 9 bases. Germline lookup yields CDR1 SQVTM and CDR2 ANQGSEA. Trimming took 6 bases from V and 2 from J; bases not matched to a gene: 8. The CDR3 has 14 residues. CDR3 DNA: TGCAGCGTAACCACAGGGGGCAAGCCCTACGAGCAGTACTTC. It yields the protein CSVTTGGKPYEQYF.

This clonotype has a handful of counts. The chain joins TRBV4-3 to TRBJ1-2; D might be TRBD1 (6 bases). Trimming cost V 3 bases and J 3 bases, with 23 bases left between them. Germline V lookup: CDR1 LGHNA, CDR2 YSLEER. The CDR3 sequence is 18 residues long. The CDR3 protein is CASSHSRGGRGEYYGYTF. The CDR3 DNA is TGCGCCAGCAGCCATTCCCGGGGGGGGCGCGGGGAGTACTATGGCTACACCTTC.

This clonotype was observed a few times. This rearrangement joins TRBV6-2 or TRBV6-3 to TRBJ1-5; D remains unclear. Trimming took off 4 bases at V and 4 bases at J, with 8 bases between the two ends. This CDR3 spans 13 amino acids. The germline gives CDR1 MNHEY, CDR2 SVGEGT. In DNA form, the CDR3 reads TGTGCCAGCAGTTGGACGGCGAATCAGCCCCAGCATTTT. Amino acids: CASSWTANQPQHF.

In its sample, this clonotype was seen a few times. This chain links TRBV7-8 with TRBJ2-7, with D possibly called TRBD1 or TRBD2 (7 bases each). Trimming cost V 0 bases and J 3 bases, with 15 bases left between them. The CDR3 has 16 residues. Germline V gene sequence: CDR1 SGHVS, CDR2 FQNEAQ. The CDR3: CASSLARGRGFYEQYF. The DNA for the CDR3 is TGTGCCAGCAGCTTAGCGAGGGGGCGGGGGTTCTACGAGCAGTACTTC.

The genes are TRBV10-2 and TRBJ2-7, with 8 nucleotides matching TRBD2. The CDR3 totals 15 residues. V gave up 7 bases and J gave up 0 bases; unmatched junction bases: 8. CDR1 WSHSY and CDR2 SAAADI come from the germline V gene. CDR3 protein: CASNDPGGSSYEQYF. The DNA for the CDR3 is TGCGCCAGCAATGACCCGGGGGGGAGCTCCTACGAGCAGTACTTC.

The sample holds many counts of this clonotype. This chain connects TRBV5-1 to TRBJ2-1; 13 bases map to TRBD2. Germline V lookup: CDR1 SGHRS, CDR2 YFSETQ. The V gene end was trimmed by 4 bases and the J gene end by 7 bases; junction bases not matched to a gene: 8. The CDR3 is made up of 16 amino acids. CDR3 nucleotide sequence: TGCGCCAGCAGCCCCAGGACTAGCGGGGGTGGGAATGAGCAGTTCTTC. Protein: CASSPRTSGGGNEQFF.

Only a few counts were recorded for this clonotype. The genes are TRBV28 and TRBJ2-1; TRBD2 matches 7 bases. Per germline, CDR1 MDHEN and CDR2 SYDVKM. Trimming cost V 7 bases and J 5 bases; bases outside gene matches: 5. The CDR3 loop spans 13 amino acids. CDR3 loop: CASNGRINNEQFF. The CDR3 coding sequence is TGTGCCAGCAACGGGAGGATCAACAATGAGCAGTTCTTC.

The chain joins TRBV30 to TRBJ1-1, with D unclear. CDR1 is GTSNPN and CDR2 is SVGIG in the germline V gene (reference sequence). The germline V and J ends were trimmed by 5 bases and 0 bases, with 10 bases remaining between them. The CDR3 contains 13 residues. CDR3 coding DNA: TGTGCCTGGGAAAGGGAAATGAACACTGAAGCTTTCTTT. This sequence encodes CAWEREMNTEAFF.

In DNA form, the CDR3 reads TGTGCCAGCAGCGTAGTGGACCGTGGAAACACCATATATTTT. Its translation is CASSVVDRGNTIYF. The rearrangement joins TRBV9 to TRBJ1-3; D call uncertain. The CDR3 totals 14 residues. The germline V gene encodes CDR1 SGDLS and CDR2 YYNGEE. V shed 0 bases and J shed 3 bases, with 7 bases lying between them.

This chain uses TRBV7-2 with TRBJ1-1; D might be TRBD1 (5 bases). Germline V CDR1 and CDR2: SGHTA, FQGNSA. V was cut by 0 bases and J by 7 bases, with 9 bases left in between. The CDR3 is 13 amino acids. In nucleotides, the CDR3 is TGTGCCAGCAGCTTAGCGGGGCTGAGTGAAGCTTTCTTT. It codes for CASSLAGLSEAFF.

This chain uses TRBV12-3 or TRBV12-4 with TRBJ1-2; a possible D gene is TRBD1 (6 bases). The CDR3 runs to 14 residues. V shed 5 bases and J shed 8 bases, with 18 bases lying between them. Here the CDR3 reads CASSLQNREGGYTF. The DNA of the CDR3 is TGTGCCAGCAGTCTTCAGAACAGGGAAGGAGGCTACACCTTC.

This clonotype was counted between two and nine times. The chain is built from TRBV9 and TRBJ2-7; D gene ambiguous. V gave up 0 bases and J gave up 3 bases, with 10 bases separating them. The germline gives CDR1 SGDLS, CDR2 YYNGEE. The CDR3 is 14 amino acids. This CDR3 is CASSVAPNFYEQYF. For the CDR3, the DNA is TGTGCCAGCAGCGTAGCTCCGAATTTCTACGAGCAGTACTTC.

This chain joins TRBV11-3 and TRBJ2-1; TRBD2 might be the D (6 bases). V was pared by 5 bases and J by 3 bases, with 14 bases between. Germline V gives CDR1 SGHNT, CDR2 YENEEA. The CDR3 consists of 15 residues. CDR3 in amino acids: CASSPPGGNYNEQFF. In DNA form, the CDR3 reads TGTGCCAGCAGCCCCCCAGGCGGGAACTACAATGAGCAGTTCTTC.

V usage is TRBV30 and J usage is TRBJ2-7, with D tentatively TRBD1 or TRBD2 (6 bases each). The CDR3 contains 13 residues. Germline loops: CDR1 GTSNPN, CDR2 SVGIG (reference sequence). Trimming stripped 3 bases from V and 1 base from J, with 10 bases between. The CDR3 protein is CAWRGGHSYEQYF. In nucleotides, the CDR3 is TGTGCCTGGAGGGGGGGACATTCCTACGAGCAGTACTTC.